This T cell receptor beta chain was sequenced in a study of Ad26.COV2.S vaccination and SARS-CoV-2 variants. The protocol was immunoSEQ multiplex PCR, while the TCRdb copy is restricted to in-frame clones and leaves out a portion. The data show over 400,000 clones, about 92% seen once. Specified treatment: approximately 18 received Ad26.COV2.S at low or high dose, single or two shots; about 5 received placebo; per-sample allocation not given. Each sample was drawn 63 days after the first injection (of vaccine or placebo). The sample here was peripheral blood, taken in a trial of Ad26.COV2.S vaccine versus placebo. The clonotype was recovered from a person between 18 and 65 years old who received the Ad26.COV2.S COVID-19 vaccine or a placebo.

CDR3 protein: CASRGGAAFYEQYF. Here the CDR3 DNA reads TGTGCCAGCAGGGGGGGGGCAGCCTTCTACGAGCAGTACTTC. The chain has TRBV6-5 and TRBJ2-7; D is perhaps TRBD2 (7 bases). The CDR3 has 14 amino acids. Per the germline V gene, CDR1 is MNHEY and CDR2 is SVGAGI. Trimming took off 6 bases at V and 3 bases at J, with 15 bases between the two ends.